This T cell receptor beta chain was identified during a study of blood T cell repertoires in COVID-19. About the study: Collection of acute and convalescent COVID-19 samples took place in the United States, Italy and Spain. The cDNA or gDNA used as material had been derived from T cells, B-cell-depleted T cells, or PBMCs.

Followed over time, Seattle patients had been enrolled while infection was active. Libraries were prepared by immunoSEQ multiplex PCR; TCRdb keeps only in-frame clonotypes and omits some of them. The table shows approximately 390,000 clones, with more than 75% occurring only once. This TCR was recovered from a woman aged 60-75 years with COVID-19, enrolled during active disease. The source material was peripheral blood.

CDR3 sequence reads: CSVASVSYEQYF. The CDR3 nucleotides are TGCAGCGTCGCGAGTGTCTCCTACGAGCAGTACTTC. V is TRBV29-1 and J is TRBJ2-7; no reliable D call. The CDR3 sequence is 12 residues long. Germline CDR1 SQVTM, CDR2 ANQGSEA. V was pared by 6 bases and J by 0 bases, with 9 bases between.